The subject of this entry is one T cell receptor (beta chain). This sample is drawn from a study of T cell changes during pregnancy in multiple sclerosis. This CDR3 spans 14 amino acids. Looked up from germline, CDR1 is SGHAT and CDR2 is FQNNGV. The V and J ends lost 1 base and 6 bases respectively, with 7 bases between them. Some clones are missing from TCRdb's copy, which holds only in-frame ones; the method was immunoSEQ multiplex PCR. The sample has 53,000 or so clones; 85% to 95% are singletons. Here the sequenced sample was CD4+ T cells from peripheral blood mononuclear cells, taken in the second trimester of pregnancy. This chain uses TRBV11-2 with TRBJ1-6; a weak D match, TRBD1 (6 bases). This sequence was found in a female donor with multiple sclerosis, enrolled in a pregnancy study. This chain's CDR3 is CASSLGTVNSPLHF. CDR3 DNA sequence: TGTGCCAGCAGCTTAGGGACAGTTAATTCACCCCTCCACTTT.